Listed below are T cell receptor beta chains from one sample, sequenced in a study of T cells in Graves' hyperthyroidism and ophthalmopathy. TCRdb processed the multiplex PCR reads anew with MiXCR; each CDR3 protein has one entry. The repertoire consists of 300,000 to 400,000 distinct CDR3 sequences, with 11% to 15% occurring once and the leading ten covering 9.5% to 12%. Sequencing used blood. The receptors here all came from a woman aged 55-70 years with Graves' hyperthyroidism. Each CDR3 is given with its conserved first and last residue. Each record gives: clone size, J gene, V gene, D gene, CDR3 protein, CDR3 DNA. The D gene is left open where the match is weak. Expanded clones get a size class; other rows say once, few or many, or leave the size out.

clone_size: -
j_call: TRBJ1-1
v_call: TRBV7-9
d_call: TRBD1
cdr3_aa: CASSALTGQGPGAEAFF
cdr3_nt: TGTGCCAGCAGCGCACTTACAGGACAGGGGCCGGGCGCTGAAGCTTTCTTT

clone_size: many
j_call: TRBJ2-5
v_call: TRBV24-1
d_call: -
cdr3_aa: CATGDQYQETQYF
cdr3_nt: TGTGCCACGGGGGACCAGTACCAAGAGACCCAGTACTTC

clone_size: many
j_call: TRBJ2-1
v_call: TRBV12-3/TRBV12-4
d_call: TRBD1
cdr3_aa: CASSPYVGGAEQFF
cdr3_nt: TGTGCCAGCAGTCCGTACGTAGGGGGCGCGGAGCAGTTCTTC

clone_size: many
j_call: TRBJ1-2
v_call: TRBV2
d_call: -
cdr3_aa: CASSPRGAGYGYTF
cdr3_nt: TGTGCCAGCAGCCCCAGGGGCGCGGGCTATGGCTACACCTTC

clone_size: -
j_call: TRBJ2-1
v_call: TRBV20-1
d_call: TRBD2
cdr3_aa: CSARSLAGYNEQFF
cdr3_nt: TGCAGTGCTAGGTCACTAGCGGGATACAATGAGCAGTTCTTC

clone_size: -
j_call: TRBJ2-3
v_call: TRBV19
d_call: -
cdr3_aa: CASSRATASPPDTQYF
cdr3_nt: TGTGCCAGTAGTAGGGCAACAGCGTCCCCTCCTGATACGCAGTATTTT

clone_size: -
j_call: TRBJ2-2
v_call: TRBV4-2
d_call: TRBD2
cdr3_aa: CASSQDSAGGVTGELFF
cdr3_nt: TGTGCCAGCAGCCAAGATTCAGCGGGAGGCGTAACCGGGGAGCTGTTTTTT

clone_size: few
j_call: TRBJ1-5
v_call: TRBV30
d_call: TRBD1
cdr3_aa: CAWSAGQSYQPQHF
cdr3_nt: TGTGCCTGGAGCGCGGGACAGAGCTATCAGCCCCAGCATTTT

clone_size: many
j_call: TRBJ1-4
v_call: TRBV12-3/TRBV12-4
d_call: -
cdr3_aa: CASSLIKGGGSNEKLFF
cdr3_nt: TGTGCCAGCAGTTTAATCAAAGGGGGAGGTTCTAATGAAAAACTGTTTTTT

clone_size: many
j_call: TRBJ1-5
v_call: TRBV20-1
d_call: -
cdr3_aa: CSARDSSNQPQHF
cdr3_nt: TGCAGTGCTCGTGACAGCAGCAATCAGCCCCAGCATTTT

clone_size: -
j_call: TRBJ2-7
v_call: TRBV4-1
d_call: -
cdr3_aa: CASSQDSGRSYEQYF
cdr3_nt: TGCGCCAGCAGCCAAGATAGCGGCCGCTCCTACGAGCAGTACTTC

clone_size: many
j_call: TRBJ2-3
v_call: TRBV18
d_call: TRBD2
cdr3_aa: CASSPLTSGTDTQYF
cdr3_nt: TGTGCCAGCTCACCACTCACTAGCGGGACAGATACGCAGTATTTT

clone_size: many
j_call: TRBJ2-1
v_call: TRBV6-2/TRBV6-3
d_call: TRBD1
cdr3_aa: CASSRDRDLNEQFF
cdr3_nt: TGTGCCAGCAGTAGAGACAGGGACCTAAATGAGCAGTTCTTC

clone_size: many
j_call: TRBJ2-2
v_call: TRBV7-8
d_call: TRBD2
cdr3_aa: CASSFYPRLAGDTGELFF
cdr3_nt: TGTGCCAGCAGCTTCTACCCTCGACTAGCGGGAGATACCGGGGAGCTGTTTTTT

clone_size: many
j_call: TRBJ2-1
v_call: TRBV12-3/TRBV12-4
d_call: -
cdr3_aa: CASSLGRDEQFF
cdr3_nt: TGTGCCAGCAGTTTAGGACGCGATGAGCAGTTCTTC